Included here is one T cell receptor (beta chain) sequence, with context. Its antigen is currently not known. Per-nucleotide qualities are absent, and no much larger clonotype sits a single base away. Counted from cysteine to phenylalanine, this CDR3 has 13 amino acids. Only the CDR3 region is kept as DNA, spanning 39 bases read in frame from base 1. V is cut by 4 bases and J by 0 bases, and the space between the germline ends is 9 bases. CDR1 and CDR2, looked up from the germline V gene (reference sequence), are GTSNPN and SVGIG. This entry belongs to a study of blood T cell repertoires in COVID-19 (dated by TCRdb to 2020 to 2022). With regard to the full study: The collaborator samples originated in the United States, Italy and Spain and spanned the acute and convalescent phases of COVID-19. The prospective study material was composed of cDNA or gDNA derived from T cells, B-cell-depleted T cells, or PBMCs. The samples were drawn from two sources: the first 160 participants of the ongoing ImmuneRACE study, and 1,200 or so subjects contributed by 6 global collaborators. A de-identified subject ID, COVID-19 status, age in years and sex were almost always included in the sample metadata. The repertoires were released in a freely available public database meant as a resource for research on the immune response to SARS-CoV-2. Deeply sampled blood TCRbeta repertoires from subjects exposed to, actively infected with, or recovered from COVID-19 were included in the dataset. Where HLA class I and class II types were available, the types were taken from metadata supplied by the sample provider, not from assay-based typing.

The research as a whole found: The quantity of clinical and demographic metadata differed by source and by participant and was supplied without curation.

TCRbeta CDR3 regions were amplified from genomic DNA by means of the immunoSEQ Assay, a bias-controlled multiplex PCR. The paper's data handling went like this. Nucleated cell counts per sample were estimated from amplification of reference gene primers within the assay. To quantify the absolute abundance of each unique TCRbeta CDR3 rearrangement, sequence reads were collapsed and filtered. For each sample, productive Simpson clonality was calculated as the square root of Simpson's diversity index across productive rearrangements. Imported from immuneACCESS, the table was reduced by TCRdb to in-frame sequences with V and J called. These copies leave out some clones; in studies compared against another copy, an unresolved V gene accounts for under half, and the cause of the remainder is not known. The DNA gave D and trimming, while V, J and clone size come from that table. This sample holds 60,000 to 70,000 clones; just over 85% were observed only once. The ten most abundant clones make up roughly 20% of the sample.

Each collaborating institution followed its own protocols to collect whole blood in K2EDTA tubes. For TCRbeta analysis, collaborators shipped samples in one of three forms: frozen whole blood, isolated PBMCs, or DNA extracted from either of those sample types. The receptor was derived from a woman older than 75 with active COVID-19. Sequencing was carried out using peripheral blood. Recombination joined TRBV30 with TRBJ1-1; too little of a D gene remains to name it. CDR3 protein: CAWTGQVNTEAFF. Read as DNA, the sequence is TGTGCCTGGACCGGCCAGGTGAACACTGAAGCTTTCTTT. The entire variable domain, with the stretches around the CDR3 drawn from the reference TRBV30 and TRBJ1-1 proteins, is SQTIHQWPATLVQPVGSPLSLECTVEGTSNPNLYWYRQAAGRGLQLLFYSVGIGQISSEVPQNLSASRPQDRQFILSSKKLLLSDSGFYLCAWTGQVNTEAFFGQGTRLTVV.